This T cell receptor beta chain was sequenced in a study of blood T cell repertoires in COVID-19. Study-wide background: PBMCs, B-cell-depleted T cells, or T cells were the source of the cDNA or gDNA that made up the material.

Authors' analysis steps: The assay estimated nucleated cells by amplifying reference gene primers. Assay: immunoSEQ multiplex PCR; the TCRdb copy retains only in-frame clones and omits some. Clone size and V and J calls were adopted from that table, with D and trimming inferred from the DNA. The sample shows 100,000 to 150,000 clones, around 89% of them seen only once. Followed longitudinally, the Seattle patients had been enrolled during active infection. V was clipped by 1 base and J by 8 bases, with 6 bases between them. This CDR3 spans 12 amino acids. Of note for this clone: Other DNA sequences in this sample translate to the same CDR3.

The TCR comes from a man in his sixties with COVID-19, enrolled during active disease. The sequenced sample consisted of peripheral blood. V and J are TRBV12-3 or TRBV12-4 and TRBJ2-1; D unclear. This CDR3 is CASSLGGDEQFF. The CDR3 DNA is TGTGCCAGCAGTTTAGGAGGTGATGAGCAGTTCTTC.